The sequence of this T cell receptor (beta chain) was determined in a study of blood T cell repertoires in COVID-19. Clones were sequenced by immunoSEQ multiplex PCR, and TCRdb holds only the in-frame ones, with some missing. The sample shows 150,000 or so clones, around 80% of them seen only once. This CDR3 region has 11 residues. V was trimmed by 8 bases and J by 2 bases, leaving 6 bases between them. The specimen was PBMCs or T cells enriched from blood (not recorded which). The sequence came from a man in his forties or fifties who had recovered from COVID-19. The gene calls are TRBV12-3 or TRBV12-4 and TRBJ1-2; D is perhaps TRBD1 (5 bases). CDR3 loop: CASGGNYGYTF. The CDR3 DNA sequence: TGTGCCAGCGGGGGGAACTATGGCTACACCTTC.